Listed here is a single T cell receptor beta chain. The antigen is not known. This specimen comes from a study of CD4 T cells in relation to SARS-CoV-2 and coronaviruses. Study as a whole: ViraFEST: roughly 10-day antigen culture of PBMCs, then TCR beta CDR3 sequencing. Controls used an HIV-1 Nef peptide pool or no peptide. Crossreactive spike epitopes shared across donors were mapped to their HLA restriction.

The CDR3 has 13 residues. V lost 6 bases and J 7 bases, leaving 13 bases between the germline ends. Germline loops: CDR1 SGHTA, CDR2 FQGNSA. Unexposed donor CD4+ T cells date from about 2011-2018, before the COVID-19 pandemic. CD4+ T cells were isolated from the cells after about ten days of culture. Study results and caveats: In about 65% of donors, memory CD4+ clonotypes crossrecognized SARS-CoV-2 and at least one common cold coronavirus spike.

This table comes from immunoSEQ multiplex PCR, and its TCRdb copy is limited to in-frame clones, with some not included. The sample holds 20,000 or so clones; 75% to 85% are singletons and the top ten take over 8.5%. This clonotype was obtained from a human donor in good health. Sequenced sample: CD4+ T cells from PBMCs, cultured in vitro. The chain employs TRBV7-2 and TRBJ2-1; no reliable D call. CDR3 bases: TGTGCCAGCAGTAGAACCCTTCGGAATGAGCAGTTCTTC. Amino acid sequence: CASSRTLRNEQFF.